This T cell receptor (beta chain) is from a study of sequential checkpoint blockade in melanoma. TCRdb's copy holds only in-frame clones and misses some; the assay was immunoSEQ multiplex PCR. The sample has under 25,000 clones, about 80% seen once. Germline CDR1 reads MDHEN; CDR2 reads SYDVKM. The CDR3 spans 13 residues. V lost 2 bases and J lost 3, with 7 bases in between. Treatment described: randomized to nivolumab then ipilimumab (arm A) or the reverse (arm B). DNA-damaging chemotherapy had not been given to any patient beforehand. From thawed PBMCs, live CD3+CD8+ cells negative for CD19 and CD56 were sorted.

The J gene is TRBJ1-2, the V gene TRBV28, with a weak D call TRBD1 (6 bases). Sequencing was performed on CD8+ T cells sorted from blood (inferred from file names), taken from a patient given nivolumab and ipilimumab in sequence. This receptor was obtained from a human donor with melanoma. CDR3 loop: CASSLRQDYGYTF. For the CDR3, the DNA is TGTGCCAGCAGTTTAAGACAGGACTATGGCTACACCTTC.